The sequence of this T cell receptor (beta chain) was determined in a study of T-cell reconstitution after alpha-beta-depleted transplantation in children. Findings and limits, study-wide: Alpha-beta T cells present about two months after transplant were reported to originate from several hundred expanded graft clones. After transplant, high TCRbeta diversity at day 60 in some patients arose from surviving recipient T cells and thymic progenitors. Most T-cell counts and diversity one year after the transplant came from T cells that were newly produced.

A note on this clonotype: Its target is not known.

During its preparation, the TCRbeta library received unique molecular identifiers. TCRdb re-called the PCR reads with MiXCR, one entry per CDR3 protein. The table records fewer than 550,000 distinct CDR3 sequences, about 10% of them present only once. CDR1 MNHEY and CDR2 SVGEGT come from the germline V gene. The length of the CDR3 is 19 residues. Trimming cost V 5 bases and J 4 bases; bases outside gene matches: 15. Specimen: PBMCs, mostly from graft donor cells, collected 180 days after TCRalphabeta/CD19-depleted stem cell transplant. The source is a female patient between 2 and 15 years old who had a stem cell transplant for aplastic anemia, so the T cells may come from the graft donor. V gene TRBV6-2 or TRBV6-3 combines with J gene TRBJ2-5; 14 bases map to TRBD2. The DNA of the CDR3 is TGTGCCAGCAGTAAACGCCAAGGGACTAGCGGGAGTGGACGAGAGACCCAGTACTTC. Translated: CASSKRQGTSGSGRETQYF.